Below are 28 T cell receptor beta chains sequenced from a single sample in a study of vaccination and CD4 T cells after COVID-19. Sequenced with the Oncomine TCR Beta short-read assay was DNA taken from cultured CD4+ T cells. From the PCR reads, TCRdb called clonotypes with MiXCR, one entry per CDR3 protein. The data hold around 19,000 distinct CDR3 sequences, with approximately 40% observed a single time. These receptors have no identified antigens. This sample's treatment: approximately nine-day PBMC culture with coronavirus spike peptide pools or control peptides (ViraFEST assay). The source was CD4+ T cells from blood, cultured in vitro, collected before SARS-CoV-2 vaccination. These receptors came from a human donor who received a COVID-19 vaccine.

The chain couples TRBV28 to TRBJ2-2, with TRBD1 matching 7 bases. J lost 2 bases, V lost 5 bases, and 8 bases had no gene match. CDR1 is MDHEN and CDR2 is SYDVKM in the germline V gene. CDR3 size: 16 residues. The CDR3 here is CASSPLQGFNTGELFF. CDR3 sequence (DNA): TGTGCCAGCAGTCCCCTACAGGGGTTCAACACCGGGGAGCTGTTTTTT.

A few counts support this clonotype. The CDR3, as DNA: TGTGCCAGCGGGCGAAGAATTGAAGCTTTCTTT. This gives the protein CASGRRIEAFF. J is TRBJ1-1 and V is TRBV12-3 or TRBV12-4, with D hard to call. The CDR3 length is 11 residues. The V and J ends lost 8 bases and 7 bases respectively, with 11 bases between them.

The chain uses TRBV7-2 and TRBJ2-5; possible D gene TRBD2, 7 bases. Germline V gives CDR1 SGHTA, CDR2 FQGNSA. The ends were cut back, 5 bases at V and 10 bases at J, with 29 bases in the middle. There are 17 residues in the CDR3. The CDR3 coding sequence is TGTGCCAGCAGCCCCTCTGGCGCGGGGGCGGGCCCCGATAACCAGTACTTC. It specifies CASSPSGAGAGPDNQYF.

This chain uses TRBV5-4 with TRBJ2-3; 8 positions agree with TRBD1. Per the germline V gene, CDR1 is SGHNT and CDR2 is YYREEE (reference sequence). CDR3 size: 16 residues. The ends lost 3 bases at V and 0 bases at J; junction bases unmatched: 6. CDR3 loop: CASSYGQGSSTDTQYF. CDR3 DNA sequence: TGTGCCAGCAGCTACGGACAGGGTTCTAGCACAGATACGCAGTATTTT.

The V call is TRBV20-1, the J call TRBJ1-3; the D gene is possibly TRBD1 (6 bases). This CDR3 is built from 11 residues. V lost 6 bases and J 7 bases, leaving 10 bases between the germline ends. Germline CDR1 and CDR2: DFQATT and SNEGSKA (reference sequence). The chain's CDR3 is CSATRGNTIYF. The CDR3 bases are TGCAGTGCGACAAGGGGGAACACCATATATTTT.

This clonotype was seen a handful of times. CDR3 in DNA: TGTGCCAGCAGTTATCTCACTAGACAAGAGACCCAGTACTTC. It is translated as CASSYLTRQETQYF. The chain couples TRBV12-3 or TRBV12-4 to TRBJ2-5; TRBD2 is a possible D gene (5 bases). The CDR3 is made up of 14 amino acids. Trimming shortened V by 4 bases and J by 2 bases, and 11 bases separated the two germline ends.

This clonotype was counted between two and nine times. J is TRBJ1-6 and V is TRBV6-1; TRBD1 might be the D (6 bases). There are 15 residues in the CDR3. Per germline, CDR1 MNHNS and CDR2 SASEGT. The germline V and J ends were trimmed by 4 bases and 7 bases, with 14 bases remaining between them. In nucleotides, the CDR3 is TGTGCCAGCAGTGGAGAACAGGGATTAAATTCACCCCTCCACTTT. It yields the protein CASSGEQGLNSPLHF.

The rearrangement links TRBV27 to TRBJ2-2; D is uncertain. V gave up 2 bases and J gave up 4 bases, with 8 bases separating them. The CDR3 sequence is 14 residues long. Germline V gene lookup returns CDR1 MNHEY and CDR2 SMNVEV (reference sequence). The CDR3 DNA reads as TGTGCCAGCAGTTTACGACGGTCCACCGGGGAGCTGTTTTTT. As protein: CASSLRRSTGELFF.

The V gene is TRBV18, the J gene TRBJ2-1; possibly TRBD2 for D (7 bases). The CDR3 totals 17 residues. The germline V gene encodes CDR1 KGHSH and CDR2 LQKENI. Trimming stripped 1 base from V and 5 bases from J, with 18 bases between. The CDR3 reads CASSPRGGAMTNNEQFF. The CDR3 bases are TGTGCCAGCTCACCACGGGGGGGGGCCATGACGAACAATGAGCAGTTCTTC.

There are a few counts of this clonotype. This chain links TRBV12-3 or TRBV12-4 with TRBJ2-3; 9 nucleotides line up with TRBD1. The CDR3 loop spans 16 amino acids. Germline trimming cut 4 bases from V and 0 bases from J; bases unmatched to any gene: 5. The CDR3 reads CASSSTGTGSTDTQYF. The CDR3 DNA is TGTGCCAGCAGTTCTACCGGGACAGGGAGCACAGATACGCAGTATTTT.

The rearrangement uses TRBV6-1 and TRBJ1-1, with 7 bases that match TRBD1. In germline, CDR1 is MNHNS, CDR2 SASEGT. V shed 4 bases and J 11 bases; nucleotides not matched to a gene: 7. This CDR3 has 12 amino acids. The CDR3 is CASSVTGDVAFF. In DNA form, the CDR3 reads TGTGCCAGCAGTGTTACAGGGGATGTGGCTTTCTTT.

This clonotype was seen a few times. The chain couples TRBV7-2 to TRBJ1-1; 9 nucleotides align to TRBD1. The germline CDR1 and CDR2 sequences are SGHTA and FQGNSA. The CDR3 runs to 13 residues. Trimming took 5 bases from V and 8 from J; bases not matched to a gene: 6. CDR3 residues: CASSLNRGREAFF. The CDR3 nucleotides are TGTGCCAGCAGCCTTAACAGGGGGCGGGAAGCTTTCTTT.

The CDR3 spells CASSVAGEAFF. The CDR3 coding sequence is TGTGCCAGCAGCGTAGCCGGTGAAGCTTTCTTT. This chain links TRBV2 with TRBJ1-1, with D hard to call. The CDR3 has 11 amino acids. The germline CDR1 and CDR2 sequences are SNHLY and FYNNEI. Trimming removed 6 bases at V and 7 bases at J, with 9 bases between.

This clonotype turned up a few times. The V gene is TRBV12-3 or TRBV12-4, the J gene TRBJ1-5; D ambiguous. Trimming took 3 bases from V and 0 from J, leaving 15 bases between them. The length of the CDR3 is 17 residues. CDR3 sequence (DNA): TGTGCCAGCAGTTTGATGTACAGAGTCAATAGCAATCAGCCCCAGCATTTT. Protein sequence: CASSLMYRVNSNQPQHF.

The V and J genes are TRBV10-3 and TRBJ1-2; no reliable D call. Germline V gives CDR1 ENHRY, CDR2 SYGVKD. V was pared by 3 bases and J by 4 bases, with 9 bases between. This CDR3 comprises 13 residues. The DNA for the CDR3 is TGTGCCATCAGTGAAGACATCGGCTATGGCTACACCTTC. Translating gives CAISEDIGYGYTF.

The rearrangement uses TRBV19 and TRBJ1-2, with TRBD1 identical over 10 bases. Looked up from germline, CDR1 is LNHDA and CDR2 is SQIVND (reference sequence). The CDR3 is 15 residues long. V dropped 4 bases and J dropped 3; count of bases not matched to a gene: 5. CDR3 region: CASSTPGQGHYGYTF. The CDR3 DNA is TGTGCCAGTAGTACCCCGGGACAGGGGCACTATGGCTACACCTTC.

The sample holds a few counts of this clonotype. At one end the junction does not follow the germline gene, possibly because of a read error. The chain employs TRBV2 and TRBJ2-5, with TRBD1 as a possible D gene (6 bases). CDR1 is SNHLY and CDR2 is FYNNEI in the germline V gene. The CDR3 spans 14 residues. CDR3 loop: CASRIGQNQEIQYF. DNA of the CDR3: TGTGCCAGCAGGATCGGACAGAACCAAGAGATCCAGTACTTC.

The J gene is TRBJ2-7, the V gene TRBV7-6; D remains unclear. In germline, CDR1 is SGHVS, CDR2 FNYEAQ. V was pared by 2 bases and J by 1 base, with 3 bases between. There are 12 residues in the CDR3. Here the CDR3 reads CASSLMSYEQYF. CDR3 DNA sequence: TGTGCCAGCAGCTTAATGTCCTACGAGCAGTACTTC.

The chain employs TRBV15 and TRBJ2-7, with 7 bases that match TRBD1. CDR1 and CDR2 (germline): LNHNV, YYDKDF (reference sequence). With V trimmed by 11 bases and J by 3 bases, 4 bases remained unmatched. The CDR3 runs to 11 residues. Written as DNA, the CDR3 is TGTGCCTTGGGACAGTACTACGAGCAGTACTTC. Its protein is CALGQYYEQYF.

The rearrangement uses TRBV5-5 and TRBJ1-2; weak D call: TRBD1 (6 bases). V gave up 0 bases and J gave up 5 bases, with 14 bases separating them. Germline CDR1 and CDR2: SGHKS and YYEKEE (reference sequence). This CDR3 has 15 amino acids. CDR3: CASSLEPSRGYGYTF. The DNA for the CDR3 is TGTGCCAGCAGCTTGGAACCTTCGAGGGGGTATGGCTACACCTTC.

This clonotype was counted only a few times. V gene TRBV24-1 combines with J gene TRBJ2-3; 10 bases fit TRBD2. With V trimmed by 5 bases and J by 2 bases, 9 bases remained unmatched. Germline V gene lookup returns CDR1 KGHDR and CDR2 SFDVKD. CDR3 length equals 17 residues. The CDR3: CATSVRPLAGSTDTQYF. The DNA of the CDR3 is TGTGCCACCAGTGTACGTCCACTAGCGGGGTCCACAGATACGCAGTATTTT.

The chain is built from TRBV20-1 and TRBJ2-2; TRBD1 matches 12 bases. Per germline, CDR1 DFQATT and CDR2 SNEGSKA (reference sequence). CDR3 length: 15 residues. After removal of 3 bases from V and 6 bases from J, the junction contained 5 bases not matched to a gene. CDR3 amino acids: CSASWDRGRPGELFF. The DNA of the CDR3 is TGCAGTGCTAGTTGGGACAGGGGGCGACCCGGGGAGCTGTTTTTT.

The chain carries TRBV19 and TRBJ2-7; D may correspond to TRBD1 or TRBD2 (5 bases each). The germline V gene has CDR1 LNHDA and CDR2 SQIVND (reference sequence). This CDR3 contains 13 residues. Trimming removed 4 bases from V and 12 bases from J, with 19 bases in between. The CDR3 nucleotides are TGTGCCAGTAGTAATAGGGGAACTGGACTTCGGTACTTC. Protein sequence: CASSNRGTGLRYF. Looking up the rest from reference TRBV19 and TRBJ2-7 gives the full variable domain: DGGITQSPKYLFRKEGQNVTLSCEQNLNHDAMYWYRQDPGQGLRLIYYSQIVNDFQKGDIAEGYSVSREKKESFPLTVTSAQKNPTAFYLCASSNRGTGLRYFGPGTRLTVT.

The V call is TRBV6-1, the J call TRBJ1-5; TRBD1 agrees at 7 bases. CDR1 and CDR2 from the germline V gene are MNHNS and SASEGT. This CDR3 is built from 14 residues. V was pared by 6 bases and J by 7 bases, with 9 bases of the junction left unmatched. Written as DNA, the CDR3 is TGTGCCAGCAGCGCAGGGGGGGCGAGGCAGCCCCAGCATTTT. Translated: CASSAGGARQPQHF.

This clonotype came up a few times. This sequence joins TRBV23-1 and TRBJ1-5; weak D call: TRBD1 (5 bases). TRBV23-1 counts as an open reading frame of uncertain function. The CDR3 has 15 residues. V was clipped by 1 base and J by 0 bases, with 7 bases between them. The CDR3: CASSQLTDSNQPQHF. DNA of the CDR3: TGCGCCAGCAGTCAATTGACAGATAGCAATCAGCCCCAGCATTTT.

This sequence joins TRBV4-1 and TRBJ2-3; 11 positions match TRBD2. Trimming cost V 3 bases and J 2 bases; bases outside gene matches: 7. The germline V gene has CDR1 MGHRA and CDR2 YSYEKL. The CDR3 extends over 17 amino acids. The DNA for the CDR3 is TGCGCCAGCAGCCATGGGCTAGCGGGGGGCCACACAGATACGCAGTATTTT. Its protein is CASSHGLAGGHTDTQYF.

This clonotype has a single count. The gene calls are TRBV7-6 and TRBJ2-1; D gene unclear. The V end lost 1 base, the J end lost 7 bases, and 5 bases lay between the germline ends. The CDR3 has 12 residues. Germline V CDR1 and CDR2: SGHVS, FNYEAQ. The DNA for the CDR3 is TGTGCCAGCAGCTTAGGGGCAAATGAGCAGTTCTTC. Its protein is CASSLGANEQFF.

The chain joins TRBV5-4 to TRBJ1-6, with 9 bases aligning to TRBD1. CDR3 size: 15 residues. V gave up 4 bases and J gave up 7 bases; unmatched junction bases: 6. In germline, CDR1 is SGHNT, CDR2 YYREEE (reference sequence). CDR3 loop: CASSQGTGQNSPLHF. In DNA, the CDR3 is TGTGCCAGCAGCCAAGGGACAGGGCAAAATTCACCCCTCCACTTT.